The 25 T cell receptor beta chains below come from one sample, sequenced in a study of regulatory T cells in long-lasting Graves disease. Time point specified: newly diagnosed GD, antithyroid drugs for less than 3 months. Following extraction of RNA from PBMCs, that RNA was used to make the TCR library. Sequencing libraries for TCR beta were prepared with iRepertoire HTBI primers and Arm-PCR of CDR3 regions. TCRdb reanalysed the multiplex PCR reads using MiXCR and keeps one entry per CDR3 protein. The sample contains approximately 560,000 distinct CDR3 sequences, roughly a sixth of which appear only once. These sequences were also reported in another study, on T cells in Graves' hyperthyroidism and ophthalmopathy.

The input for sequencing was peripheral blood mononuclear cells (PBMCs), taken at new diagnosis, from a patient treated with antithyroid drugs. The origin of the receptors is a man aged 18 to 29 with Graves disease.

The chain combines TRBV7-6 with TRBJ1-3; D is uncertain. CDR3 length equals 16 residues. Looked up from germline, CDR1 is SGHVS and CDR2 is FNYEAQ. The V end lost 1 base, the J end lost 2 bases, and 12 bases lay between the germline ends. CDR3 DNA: TGTGCCAGCAGCTTAGAGGCCGTTCAGGCTGGAAACACCATATATTTT. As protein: CASSLEAVQAGNTIYF.

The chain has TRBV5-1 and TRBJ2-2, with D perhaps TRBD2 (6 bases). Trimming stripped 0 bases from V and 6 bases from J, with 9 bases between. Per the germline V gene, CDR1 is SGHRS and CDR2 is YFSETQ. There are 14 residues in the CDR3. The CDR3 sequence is CASSLVGGSGELFF. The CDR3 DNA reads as TGCGCCAGCAGCTTGGTCGGAGGGTCCGGGGAGCTGTTTTTT.

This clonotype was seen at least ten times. The CDR3 DNA is TGTGCCAGCAGCCCGGGAACTTACACCGGGGAGCTGTTTTTT. Protein product: CASSPGTYTGELFF. This chain uses TRBV12-3 or TRBV12-4 with TRBJ2-2; tentatively, D is TRBD2 (5 bases). This CDR3 spans 14 amino acids. Trimming removed 6 bases from V and 3 bases from J, with 11 bases in between.

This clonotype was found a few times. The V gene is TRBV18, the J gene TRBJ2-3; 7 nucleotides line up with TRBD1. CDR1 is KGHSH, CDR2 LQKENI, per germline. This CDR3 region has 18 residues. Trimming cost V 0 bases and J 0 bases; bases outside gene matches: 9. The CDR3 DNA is TGTGCCAGCTCACCACCGTTTGCAGGACAGGTCAGCACAGATACGCAGTATTTT. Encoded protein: CASSPPFAGQVSTDTQYF. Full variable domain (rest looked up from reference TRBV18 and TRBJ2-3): NAGVMQNPRHLVRRRGQEARLRCSPMKGHSHVYWYRQLPEEGLKFMVYLQKENIIDESGMPKERFSAEFPKEGPSILRIQQVVRGDSAAYFCASSPPFAGQVSTDTQYFGPGTRLTVL.

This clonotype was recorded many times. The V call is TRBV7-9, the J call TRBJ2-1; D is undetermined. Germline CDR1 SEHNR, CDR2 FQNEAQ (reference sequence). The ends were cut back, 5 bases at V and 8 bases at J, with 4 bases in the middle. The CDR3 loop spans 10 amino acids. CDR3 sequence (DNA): TGTGCCAGCAGCGAATATGAGCAGTTCTTC. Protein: CASSEYEQFF.

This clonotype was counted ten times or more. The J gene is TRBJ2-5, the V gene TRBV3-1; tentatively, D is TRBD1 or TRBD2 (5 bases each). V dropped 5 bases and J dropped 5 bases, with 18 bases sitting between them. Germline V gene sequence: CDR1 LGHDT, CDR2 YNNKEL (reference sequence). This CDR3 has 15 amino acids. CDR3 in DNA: TGTGCCAGCAGCTCCGGGGCGCGGAACATGGAGACCCAGTACTTC. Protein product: CASSSGARNMETQYF.

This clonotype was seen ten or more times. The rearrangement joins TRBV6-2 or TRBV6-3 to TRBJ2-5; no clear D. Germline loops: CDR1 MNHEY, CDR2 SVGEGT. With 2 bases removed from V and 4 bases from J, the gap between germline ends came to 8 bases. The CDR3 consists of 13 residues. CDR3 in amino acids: CASSYGIPETQYF. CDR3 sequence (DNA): TGTGCCAGCAGTTACGGAATTCCAGAGACCCAGTACTTC.

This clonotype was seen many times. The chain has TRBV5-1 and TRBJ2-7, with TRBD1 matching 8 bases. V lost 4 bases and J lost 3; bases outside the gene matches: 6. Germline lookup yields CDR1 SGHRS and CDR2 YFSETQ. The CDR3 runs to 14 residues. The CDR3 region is CASSDGQGVYEQYF. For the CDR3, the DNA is TGCGCCAGCAGCGACGGACAGGGCGTCTACGAGCAGTACTTC.

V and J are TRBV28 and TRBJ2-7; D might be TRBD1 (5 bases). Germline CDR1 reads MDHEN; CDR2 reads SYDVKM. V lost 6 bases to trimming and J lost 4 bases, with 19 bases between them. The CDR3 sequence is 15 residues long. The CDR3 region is CASSPTSGYPYEQYF. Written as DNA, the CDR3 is TGTGCCAGCAGCCCCACCTCAGGGTACCCTTACGAGCAGTACTTC.

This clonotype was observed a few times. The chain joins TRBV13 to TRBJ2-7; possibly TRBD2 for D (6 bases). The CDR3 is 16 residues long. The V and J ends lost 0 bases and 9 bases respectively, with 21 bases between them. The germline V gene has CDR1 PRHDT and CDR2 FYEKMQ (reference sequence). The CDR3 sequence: CASSLGLGGPLSVQYF. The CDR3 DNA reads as TGTGCCAGCAGCTTAGGCCTGGGGGGACCCCTTAGTGTGCAGTACTTC.

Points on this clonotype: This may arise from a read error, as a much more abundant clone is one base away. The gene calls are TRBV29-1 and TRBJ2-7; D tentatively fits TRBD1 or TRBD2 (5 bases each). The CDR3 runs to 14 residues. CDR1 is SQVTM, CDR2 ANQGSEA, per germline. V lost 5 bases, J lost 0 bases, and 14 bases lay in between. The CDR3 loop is CSVIHGAGSYEQYF. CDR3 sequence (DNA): TGCAGCGTTATACATGGGGCGGGCTCCTACGAGCAGTACTTC.

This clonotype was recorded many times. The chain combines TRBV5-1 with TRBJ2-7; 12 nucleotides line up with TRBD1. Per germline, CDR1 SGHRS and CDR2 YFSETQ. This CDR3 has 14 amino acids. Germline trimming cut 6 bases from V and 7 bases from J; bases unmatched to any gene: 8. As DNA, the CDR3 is TGCGCCAGCATGGGACAGGGGGCTTTGGGTGAGCAGTACTTC. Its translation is CASMGQGALGEQYF.

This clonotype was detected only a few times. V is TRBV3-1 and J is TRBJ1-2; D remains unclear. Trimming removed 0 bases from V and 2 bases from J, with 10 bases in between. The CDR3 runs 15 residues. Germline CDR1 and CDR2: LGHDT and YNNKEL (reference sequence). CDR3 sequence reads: CASSQDRERNYGYTF. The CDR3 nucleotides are TGTGCCAGCAGCCAAGATAGAGAGAGGAACTATGGCTACACCTTC. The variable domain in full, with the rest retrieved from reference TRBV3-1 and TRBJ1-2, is DTAVSQTPKYLVTQMGNDKSIKCEQNLGHDTMYWYKQDSKKFLKIMFSYNNKELIINETVPNRFSPKSPDKAHLNLHINSLELGDSAVYFCASSQDRERNYGYTFGSGTRLTVV.

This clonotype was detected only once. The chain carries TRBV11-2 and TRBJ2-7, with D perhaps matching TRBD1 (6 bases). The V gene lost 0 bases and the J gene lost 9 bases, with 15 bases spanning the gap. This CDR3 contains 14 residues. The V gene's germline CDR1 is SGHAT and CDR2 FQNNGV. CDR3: CASSLDDLGRGQYF. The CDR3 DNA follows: TGTGCCAGCAGCTTAGACGATCTGGGCAGGGGGCAGTACTTC. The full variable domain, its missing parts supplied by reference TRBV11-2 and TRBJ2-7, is EAGVAQSPRYKIIEKRQSVAFWCNPISGHATLYWYQQILGQGPKLLIQFQNNGVVDDSQLPKDRFSAERLKGVDSTLKIQPAKLEDSAVYLCASSLDDLGRGQYFGPGTRLTVT.

In nucleotides, the CDR3 is TGTGCCAGCAGCCAACATGTCAGAATGAACACTGAAGCTTTCTTT. Translating it yields CASSQHVRMNTEAFF. J is TRBJ1-1 and V is TRBV7-9; D gene uncertain. Between the trimmed V and J ends, which lost 5 bases and 0 bases, there was a span of 13 bases. CDR3 size: 15 residues. Germline CDR1 reads SEHNR; CDR2 reads FQNEAQ (reference sequence).

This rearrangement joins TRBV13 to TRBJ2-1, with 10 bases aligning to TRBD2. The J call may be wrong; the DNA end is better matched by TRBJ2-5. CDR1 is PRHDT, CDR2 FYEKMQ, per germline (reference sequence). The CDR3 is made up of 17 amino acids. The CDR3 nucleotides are TGTGCCAGCAGCTTCACATCGACTAGCGGGCCACAAGAGACCCAGTACTTC. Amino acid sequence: CASSFTSTSGPQETQYF.

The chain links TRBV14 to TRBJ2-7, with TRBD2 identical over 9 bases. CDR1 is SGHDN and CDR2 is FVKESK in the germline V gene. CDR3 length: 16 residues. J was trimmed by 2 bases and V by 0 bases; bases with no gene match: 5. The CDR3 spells CASSQERVAGAYEQYF. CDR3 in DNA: TGTGCCAGCAGCCAAGAAAGGGTAGCGGGGGCCTACGAGCAGTACTTC.

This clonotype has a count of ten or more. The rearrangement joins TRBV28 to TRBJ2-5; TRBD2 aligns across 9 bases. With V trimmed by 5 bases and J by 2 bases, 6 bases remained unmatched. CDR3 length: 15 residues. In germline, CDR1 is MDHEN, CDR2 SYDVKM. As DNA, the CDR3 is TGTGCCAGCAGTAAGCTTAGCGGGGGACAAGAGACCCAGTACTTC. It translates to CASSKLSGGQETQYF.

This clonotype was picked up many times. CDR3 sequence (DNA): TGTGCCAGCCACACAGGGTCCTACAATGAGCAGTTCTTC. It is translated as CASHTGSYNEQFF. This chain connects TRBV11-2 to TRBJ2-1; D might be TRBD1 (6 bases). The CDR3 length is 13 residues. Germline-derived CDR1 and CDR2 are SGHAT and FQNNGV. Trimming left V 8 bases short and J 1 base short, with 9 bases between.

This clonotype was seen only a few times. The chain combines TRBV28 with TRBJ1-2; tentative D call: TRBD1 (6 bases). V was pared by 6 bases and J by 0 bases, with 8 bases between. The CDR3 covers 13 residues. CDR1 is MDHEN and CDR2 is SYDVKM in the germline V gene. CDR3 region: CASREGANYGYTF. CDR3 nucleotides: TGTGCCAGCAGAGAGGGGGCTAACTATGGCTACACCTTC.

CDR3: CASTLLGQGASNGYTF. CDR3 DNA sequence: TGTGCCAGTACCCTCTTGGGGCAGGGGGCGTCTAATGGCTACACCTTC. V gene TRBV30 combines with J gene TRBJ1-2; 8 nucleotides match TRBD1. Trimming cost V 8 bases and J 6 bases; bases outside gene matches: 20. Germline CDR1 is GTSNPN and CDR2 is SVGIG (reference sequence). This CDR3 region has 16 residues.

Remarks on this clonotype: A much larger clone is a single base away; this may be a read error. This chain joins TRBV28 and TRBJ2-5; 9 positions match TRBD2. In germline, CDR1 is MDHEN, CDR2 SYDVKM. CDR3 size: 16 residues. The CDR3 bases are TGTGCCAGCAGTGACGGCGAGCGGGAGGTCCAAGAGACCGAGTACTTC. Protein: CASSDGEREVQETEYF.

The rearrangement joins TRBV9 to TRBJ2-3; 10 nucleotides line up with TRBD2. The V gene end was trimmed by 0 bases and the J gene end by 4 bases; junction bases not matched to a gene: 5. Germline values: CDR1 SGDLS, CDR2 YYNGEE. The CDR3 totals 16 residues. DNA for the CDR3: TGTGCCAGCAGCGTAGGGGGACTAGCGTTACCAGATACGCAGTATTTT. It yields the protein CASSVGGLALPDTQYF.

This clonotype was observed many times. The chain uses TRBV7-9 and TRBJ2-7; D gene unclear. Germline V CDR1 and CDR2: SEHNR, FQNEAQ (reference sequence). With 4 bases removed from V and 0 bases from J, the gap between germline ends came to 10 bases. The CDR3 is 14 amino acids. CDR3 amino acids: CASSSVADSYEQYF. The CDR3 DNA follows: TGTGCCAGCAGCTCGGTCGCGGACTCCTACGAGCAGTACTTC. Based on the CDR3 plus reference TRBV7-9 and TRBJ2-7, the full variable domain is DTGVSQNPRHKITKRGQNVTFRCDPISEHNRLYWYRQTLGQGPEFLTYFQNEAQLEKSRLLSDRFSAERPKGSFSTLEIQRTEQGDSAMYLCASSSVADSYEQYFGPGTRLTVT.

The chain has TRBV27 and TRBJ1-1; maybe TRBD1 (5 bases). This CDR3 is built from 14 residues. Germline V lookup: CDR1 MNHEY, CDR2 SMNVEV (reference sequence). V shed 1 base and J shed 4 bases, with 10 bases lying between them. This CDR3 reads CASSLYQGATEAFF. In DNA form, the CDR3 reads TGTGCCAGCAGTTTATACCAGGGCGCCACTGAAGCTTTCTTT.